The rows below give T cell receptor beta chains drawn from one sample of a study of chemoradiotherapy in HPV16-positive cancers. Repertoires were generated with immunoSEQ multiplex PCR, while TCRdb's copy carries only in-frame clones and drops some. The sample includes 6,000 to 9,000 clones, about 75% of them seen just once. The sample was gathered from a patient who underwent chemoradiotherapy. Receptors were obtained from a human donor with HPV-associated anogenital cancer. The CDR3 runs from the conserved cysteine through the conserved F or W. The order of the fields is V gene, J gene, clone size, D gene, CDR3 protein, CDR3 DNA. The D gene is left open where the match is weak. Only some rows state a clone size, as once, few, many or a class for expanded clones.

TRBV28	TRBJ1-2	.	TRBD1	CASTSGWTGRGYTF	TGTGCCAGCACTAGCGGGTGGACAGGGAGAGGCTACACCTTC
TRBV27	TRBJ1-1	.	.	CASSHTIGQGITEAFF	TGTGCCAGCAGCCATACCATTGGTCAGGGGATCACTGAAGCTTTCTTT
TRBV5-1	TRBJ2-7	.	.	CASSLASTYEQYF	TGCGCCAGCAGCTTGGCGTCCACCTACGAGCAGTACTTC
TRBV14	TRBJ2-3	.	.	CASSFDWRGQYF	TGTGCCAGCAGCTTCGACTGGAGGGGGCAGTATTTT
TRBV9	TRBJ2-7	few	.	CASSVLGSYEQYF	TGTGCCAGCAGCGTCCTCGGAAGCTACGAGCAGTACTTC
TRBV10-3	TRBJ2-7	few	.	CAISDQNYEQYF	TGTGCCATCAGCGACCAAAACTACGAGCAGTACTTC
TRBV5-1	TRBJ2-6	.	TRBD2	CASSLATPQTTSGASGANVLTF	TGCGCCAGCAGCTTGGCCACTCCACAAACGACTAGCGGAGCCTCTGGGGCCAACGTCCTGACTTTC
TRBV19	TRBJ1-2	.	.	CASRAFQDRGYGYTF	TGTGCCAGTAGGGCCTTCCAGGACCGAGGATATGGCTACACCTTC
TRBV5-1	TRBJ1-1	.	.	CASSWGLNTEAFF	TGCGCCAGCAGCTGGGGCCTTAACACTGAAGCTTTCTTT
TRBV7-8	TRBJ1-1	.	TRBD1	CASSLLDRANTGAFF	TGTGCCAGCAGCTTACTCGACAGGGCCAACACTGGAGCTTTCTTT
TRBV10-2	TRBJ2-7	.	.	CASSVRSEQYF	TGCGCCAGCAGTGTAAGGTCCGAGCAGTACTTC
TRBV18	TRBJ2-1	.	TRBD2	CASSPGLAGGNSYNEQFF	TGTGCCAGCTCACCGGGACTAGCGGGAGGGAACTCCTACAATGAGCAGTTCTTC
TRBV7-2	TRBJ1-4	.	.	CASSSDRLEKLFF	TGTGCCAGCAGCTCAGACAGGCTTGAAAAACTGTTTTTT
TRBV5-1	TRBJ1-4	few	.	CASSTTAGPEKLFF	TGCGCCAGCAGCACGACGGCGGGTCCGGAAAAACTGTTTTTT
TRBV7-7	TRBJ1-2	.	.	CASSQVKGDGYTF	TGTGCTAGCAGCCAGGTTAAGGGAGATGGCTACACCTTC
TRBV28	TRBJ2-7	few	.	CASRGREYEQYF	TGTGCCAGCAGGGGGCGCGAGTACGAGCAGTACTTC
TRBV28	TRBJ2-1	.	.	CASRKISYNEQFF	TGTGCCAGCAGAAAGATCTCCTACAATGAGCAGTTCTTC
TRBV25-1	TRBJ2-5	.	TRBD1	CASSSPGQTQETQYF	TGTGCCAGCAGTAGTCCGGGACAGACCCAAGAGACCCAGTACTTC
TRBV7-9	TRBJ1-1	.	.	CASNVRAMNTEAFF	TGTGCCAGCAACGTTCGGGCCATGAACACTGAAGCTTTCTTT
TRBV6-5	TRBJ1-1	.	.	CASSPGRPLNTEAFF	TGTGCCAGCAGCCCCGGACGCCCACTGAACACTGAAGCTTTCTTT
TRBV19	TRBJ1-5	.	.	CASSITGTNQPQHF	TGTGCCAGTAGTATCACTGGGACCAATCAGCCCCAGCATTTT
TRBV5-1	TRBJ2-2	.	TRBD2	CASSLVAGDPTGELFF	TGCGCCAGCAGCTTGGTAGCGGGGGACCCCACCGGGGAGCTGTTTTTT
TRBV5-1	TRBJ2-7	.	TRBD1	CASSLAGQGSGEQYF	TGCGCCAGCAGCTTGGCGGGACAGGGGTCTGGCGAGCAGTACTTC
TRBV14	TRBJ1-6	.	TRBD1	CASSPRQGLGSPLHF	TGTGCCAGCAGCCCAAGACAGGGACTGGGGTCACCCCTCCACTTT
TRBV30	TRBJ1-3	.	.	CALWRVRTGNTIYF	TGTGCCCTATGGAGAGTAAGGACTGGAAACACCATATATTTT
TRBV7-3	TRBJ1-1	.	.	CASSLWWNTEAFF	TGTGCCAGCAGCTTATGGTGGAACACTGAAGCTTTCTTT
TRBV11-3	TRBJ1-1	once	.	CASSLPPGTEAFF	TGTGCCAGCAGCCTCCCCCCGGGGACTGAAGCTTTCTTT
TRBV19	TRBJ1-1	.	TRBD1	CASSPDRGRGGTEAFF	TGTGCCAGTAGTCCCGACAGGGGACGTGGTGGCACTGAAGCTTTCTTT
TRBV19	TRBJ1-2	.	TRBD1	CASSKHRGWGYTF	TGTGCCAGTAGCAAACACAGGGGTTGGGGCTACACCTTC
TRBV6-6	TRBJ1-1	.	.	CASSYGLMGTEAFF	TGTGCCAGCAGTTACGGTCTCATGGGGACTGAAGCTTTCTTT
TRBV10-1	TRBJ2-5	.	.	CASTSPRGGQETQYF	TGCGCCAGCACCTCCCCGAGGGGGGGACAAGAGACCCAGTACTTC
TRBV28	TRBJ2-7	.	.	CASTRAGRDEQYF	TGTGCCAGCACCCGCGCGGGCCGAGACGAGCAGTACTTC
TRBV6-5	TRBJ1-1	.	.	CASTGRSEAFF	TGTGCCAGCACCGGGAGATCTGAAGCTTTCTTT
TRBV9	TRBJ1-2	.	TRBD1	CASSSGQGEGYTF	TGTGCCAGCAGCTCGGGACAGGGGGAGGGCTACACCTTC
TRBV7-6	TRBJ1-6	once	TRBD1	CASSSWTGGRNSPLHF	TGTGCCAGCAGCTCGTGGACAGGGGGCAGGAATTCACCCCTCCACTTT
TRBV7-2	TRBJ2-5	.	TRBD2	CASSRSGLAGVETQYF	TGTGCCAGCAGCCGGTCGGGACTAGCGGGAGTAGAGACCCAGTACTTC
TRBV6-1	TRBJ2-7	few	.	CASRISYEQYF	TGTGCCAGCCGAATATCCTACGAGCAGTACTTC